This TCR beta chain was sequenced for a study of blood T cell repertoires in COVID-19. Trimming took 4 bases from V and 1 from J, leaving 18 bases between them. The CDR3 covers 17 residues. Germline-derived CDR1 and CDR2 are SGHTA and FQGTGA. Profiling relied on immunoSEQ multiplex PCR, and the TCRdb table lists in-frame clones only, not all of them. The data hold about 140,000 clones, with over 75% observed a single time. The chain carries TRBV7-3 and TRBJ2-3, with a weak D call TRBD2 (5 bases). Specimen: peripheral blood. The clonotype comes from a human donor in a cohort sampled during active COVID-19. CDR3: CASSSSLAGAGTDTQYF. The CDR3 DNA follows: TGTGCCAGCAGCTCCTCCCTAGCTGGAGCAGGCACAGATACGCAGTATTTT.